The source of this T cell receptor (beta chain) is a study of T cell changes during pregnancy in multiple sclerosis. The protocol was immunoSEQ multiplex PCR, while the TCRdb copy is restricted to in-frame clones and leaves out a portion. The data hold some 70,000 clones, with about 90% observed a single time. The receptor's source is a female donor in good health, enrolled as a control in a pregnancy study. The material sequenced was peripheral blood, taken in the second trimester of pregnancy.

CDR3: CASSQAAGGLYEQFF. The CDR3 DNA reads as TGCGCCAGCAGCCAAGCAGCGGGAGGTCTCTATGAGCAGTTCTTC. The rearrangement joins TRBV4-1 to TRBJ2-1, with 9 bases fitting TRBD2. The V gene end was trimmed by 1 base and the J gene end by 8 bases; junction bases not matched to a gene: 6. The germline V gene encodes CDR1 MGHRA and CDR2 YSYEKL. There are 15 residues in the CDR3.